These 13 T cell receptor beta chains came from one sample sequenced in a study of blood T cell repertoires in COVID-19. Libraries were prepared by immunoSEQ multiplex PCR; TCRdb keeps only in-frame clonotypes and omits some of them. The repertoire holds about 180,000 clones, about four fifths seen once, with 6% to 8.5% in the top ten. Sequenced sample: peripheral blood. Receptors originate from a human donor in a cohort sampled during active COVID-19.

A single count supports this clone. V is TRBV7-2 and J is TRBJ2-3; TRBD1 might be the D (5 bases). V shed 3 bases and J shed 0 bases, with 10 bases lying between them. Germline V gene sequence: CDR1 SGHTA, CDR2 FQGNSA. CDR3 length: 15 amino acids. The CDR3 DNA follows: TGTGCCAGCAGCTTCCAGCAGGGTAGCACAGATACGCAGTATTTT. Encoded protein: CASSFQQGSTDTQYF.

The chain employs TRBV5-6 and TRBJ2-7, with D tentatively TRBD1 (6 bases). Germline V CDR1 and CDR2: SGHDT, YYEEEE. V shed 3 bases and J shed 3 bases, with 10 bases lying between them. The CDR3 totals 13 residues. The CDR3 reads CASSSQGNYEQYF. The CDR3 coding sequence is TGTGCCAGCAGCTCACAGGGTAACTACGAGCAGTACTTC.

This chain joins TRBV3-1 (or the pseudogene TRBV3-2) and TRBJ2-1; TRBD1 might be the D (6 bases). V lost 4 bases to trimming and J lost 4 bases, with 20 bases between them. This CDR3 is built from 17 residues. Germline V gene data show CDR1 as LGHDT and CDR2 as YNNKEL (reference sequence). The CDR3 region has the DNA TGTGCCAGCAGCCCCTCCGGCGCAGGGGCTATATACAATGAGCAGTTCTTC. Amino acids: CASSPSGAGAIYNEQFF.

The chain uses TRBV6-1 and TRBJ1-2, with TRBD1 matching over 7 bases. The CDR3 loop spans 17 amino acids. V shed 2 bases and J 4 bases; nucleotides not matched to a gene: 13. Per germline, CDR1 MNHNS and CDR2 SASEGT. CDR3 sequence reads: CASSESSEPGQSYGYTF. The CDR3 DNA reads as TGTGCCAGCAGTGAATCCTCGGAGCCGGGACAGAGCTATGGCTACACCTTC.

The chain recombines TRBV19 with TRBJ1-6, with a possible D match to TRBD1 (5 bases). The CDR3 runs 16 residues. V was shortened by 3 bases and J by 0 bases, with 9 bases between the two germline ends. The germline gives CDR1 LNHDA, CDR2 SQIVND (reference sequence). The CDR3 sequence: CASSMGGSSYNSPLHF. The CDR3 DNA reads TGTGCCAGTAGTATGGGGGGTAGCTCCTATAATTCACCCCTCCACTTT. Full variable domain (rest looked up from reference TRBV19 and TRBJ1-6): DGGITQSPKYLFRKEGQNVTLSCEQNLNHDAMYWYRQDPGQGLRLIYYSQIVNDFQKGDIAEGYSVSREKKESFPLTVTSAQKNPTAFYLCASSMGGSSYNSPLHFGNGTRLTVT.

This chain links TRBV5-6 with TRBJ1-2; D not resolved. CDR3 size: 14 residues. Germline lookup yields CDR1 SGHDT and CDR2 YYEEEE. The V end lost 1 base, the J end lost 2 bases, and 9 bases lay between the germline ends. CDR3 bases: TGTGCCAGCAGCTTGCTGAACGGGAACTATGGCTACACCTTC. This gives the protein CASSLLNGNYGYTF.

V and J are TRBV3-1 (or the pseudogene TRBV3-2) and TRBJ2-3, with D unclear. Looked up from germline, CDR1 is LGHDT and CDR2 is YNNKEL (reference sequence). The V gene lost 1 base and the J gene lost 5 bases, with 4 bases spanning the gap. The CDR3 is 12 amino acids. CDR3 sequence reads: CASSQAVDTQYF. Written as DNA, the CDR3 is TGTGCCAGCAGCCAAGCGGTAGATACGCAGTATTTT.

V gene TRBV5-1 combines with J gene TRBJ1-2; D is unresolved. V dropped 0 bases and J dropped 0 bases, with 9 bases sitting between them. CDR3 size: 15 residues. CDR1 and CDR2 (germline): SGHRS, YFSETQ. DNA of the CDR3: TGCGCCAGCAGCTTGGCAGGTCCGACTAACTATGGCTACACCTTC. Translated, it gives CASSLAGPTNYGYTF.

The rearrangement uses TRBV30 and TRBJ1-4, with 10 bases lining up with TRBD1. The V gene's germline CDR1 is GTSNPN and CDR2 SVGIG (reference sequence). The CDR3 covers 14 residues. The V gene end was trimmed by 4 bases and the J gene end by 7 bases; junction bases not matched to a gene: 6. For the CDR3, the DNA is TGTGCCTGGAAGGGACAGGGGTTTGGTGAAAAACTGTTTTTT. Translation: CAWKGQGFGEKLFF.

The J gene is TRBJ1-6, the V gene TRBV6-5; maybe TRBD1 (6 bases). Trimming removed 0 bases from V and 6 bases from J, with 9 bases in between. Germline V CDR1 and CDR2: MNHEY, SVGAGI. The CDR3 covers 15 residues. The CDR3 bases are TGTGCCAGCAGTTACTCGTCACAGGGTAATTCACCCCTCCACTTT. It codes for CASSYSSQGNSPLHF.

This chain joins TRBV3-1 (or the pseudogene TRBV3-2) and TRBJ2-1; D is perhaps TRBD2 (5 bases). Germline CDR1 and CDR2: LGHDT and YNNKEL (reference sequence). V was cut by 4 bases and J by 8 bases, with 15 bases left in between. The CDR3 has 14 amino acids. The CDR3 protein is CASSPWHGNDEQFF. As DNA, the CDR3 is TGTGCCAGCAGCCCTTGGCACGGGAACGATGAGCAGTTCTTC.

J is TRBJ2-1 and V is TRBV7-9; maybe TRBD1 (6 bases). Trimming shortened V by 4 bases and J by 2 bases, and 12 bases separated the two germline ends. In germline, CDR1 is SEHNR, CDR2 FQNEAQ (reference sequence). The CDR3 is made up of 15 amino acids. The CDR3 region is CASSSNRDPYNEQFF. The CDR3 DNA is TGTGCCAGCAGCTCAAACAGGGACCCCTACAATGAGCAGTTCTTC.

V gene TRBV18 combines with J gene TRBJ2-2; the match to TRBD2 covers 12 bases. Looked up from germline, CDR1 is KGHSH and CDR2 is LQKENI. There are 18 residues in the CDR3. Trimming removed 5 bases from V and 2 bases from J; junction bases left unmatched: 9. CDR3 protein: CASSSRQTSGGNTGELFF. The CDR3 region has the DNA TGTGCCAGCTCATCGCGCCAGACTAGCGGGGGTAACACCGGGGAGCTGTTTTTT.